The 25 T cell receptor beta chains reported below all come from one sample, sequenced in a study of cytomegalovirus exposure and HLA in healthy donors. It was with 60 Vbeta and 13 Jbeta primers that the PCR ran. TCRdb keeps only in-frame clones here, not all; method: immunoSEQ multiplex PCR. The sample shows fewer than 200,000 clones, about 80% of them seen only once. Input material: PBMCs. The receptors originated from a man aged 35-49 years in good health and CMV-seronegative.

V usage is TRBV28 and J usage is TRBJ2-7; 10 nucleotides line up with TRBD2. The V gene end was trimmed by 4 bases and the J gene end by 2 bases; junction bases not matched to a gene: 5. Germline values: CDR1 MDHEN, CDR2 SYDVKM. The CDR3 sequence is 15 residues long. CDR3 amino acids: CASSSLAGAAYEQYF. The CDR3 DNA reads TGTGCCAGCAGTTCCCTAGCGGGAGCTGCCTACGAGCAGTACTTC. Full variable domain (missing parts from reference TRBV28 and TRBJ2-7): DVKVTQSSRYLVKRTGEKVFLECVQDMDHENMFWYRQDPGLGLRLIYFSYDVKMKEKGDIPEGYSVSREKKERFSLILESASTNQTSMYLCASSSLAGAAYEQYFGPGTRLTVT.

This CDR3 is CASSHPSRAGPYNEQFF. The CDR3 DNA reads as TGCGCCAGCAGCCACCCCTCGAGGGCGGGACCCTACAATGAGCAGTTCTTC. The chain is built from TRBV4-3 and TRBJ2-1, with D tentatively TRBD2 (6 bases). This CDR3 is 17 amino acids long. V was cut by 3 bases and J by 2 bases, with 17 bases left in between. The germline V gene has CDR1 LGHNA and CDR2 YSLEER.

This rearrangement joins TRBV4-1 to TRBJ2-3, with TRBD2 matching over 10 bases. This CDR3 is built from 16 residues. Trimming at V came to 4 bases and at J to 1 base, leaving 5 bases not matched to a gene. Germline V gene data show CDR1 as MGHRA and CDR2 as YSYEKL. Here the CDR3 reads CASSPEGTSGTDTQYF. The CDR3, as DNA: TGCGCCAGCAGCCCGGAAGGGACTAGCGGCACAGATACGCAGTATTTT.

The sample holds a few counts of this clone. The chain recombines TRBV6-1 with TRBJ2-1; 9 bases match TRBD2. With 3 bases clipped from V and 3 bases from J, the junction kept 3 bases outside the gene matches. Per germline, CDR1 MNHNS and CDR2 SASEGT. This CDR3 spans 15 amino acids. The CDR3: CASSDPSGIYNEQFF. The CDR3 coding sequence is TGTGCCAGCAGTGACCCTAGCGGGATCTACAATGAGCAGTTCTTC.

The rearrangement joins TRBV7-2 to TRBJ2-7, with TRBD2 matching 8 bases. The CDR3 loop spans 13 amino acids. The germline V gene has CDR1 SGHTA and CDR2 FQGNSA. The J segment lost 3 bases and the V segment lost 5 bases, leaving 3 bases of the junction unmatched. Written as DNA, the CDR3 is TGTGCCAGCAGCCCGGGACTAGGCTACGAGCAGTACTTC. Protein: CASSPGLGYEQYF.

This clone was found once. V is TRBV7-2 and J is TRBJ1-1, with unresolved D. V lost 4 bases, J lost 2 bases, and 17 bases lay in between. Per germline, CDR1 SGHTA and CDR2 FQGNSA. The CDR3 has 16 residues. This CDR3 reads CASSSTLGQQNTEAFF. CDR3 DNA: TGTGCCAGCAGCTCTACACTTGGGCAGCAAAACACTGAAGCTTTCTTT.

The rearrangement links TRBV2 to TRBJ1-1, with D perhaps matching TRBD1 (5 bases). Germline V lookup: CDR1 SNHLY, CDR2 FYNNEI. CDR3 length: 14 residues. Trimming left V 3 bases short and J 0 bases short, with 8 bases between. In DNA form, the CDR3 reads TGTGCCAGCAGTGAGAACAGGATGAACACTGAAGCTTTCTTT. Its protein is CASSENRMNTEAFF.

The rearrangement links TRBV5-1 to TRBJ1-4, with TRBD1 identical over 7 bases. This CDR3 comprises 14 residues. Germline CDR1 reads SGHRS; CDR2 reads YFSETQ. J was trimmed by 7 bases and V by 5 bases; bases with no gene match: 8. CDR3 nucleotides: TGCGCCAGCAGTAACAGGGGCGGAATTGAAAAACTGTTTTTT. Translating gives CASSNRGGIEKLFF.

This sequence joins TRBV6-5 and TRBJ1-1; D unresolved. The CDR3 sequence is 12 residues long. Germline V CDR1 and CDR2: MNHEY, SVGAGI. Trimming cost V 2 bases and J 10 bases, with 11 bases left between them. CDR3 nucleotide sequence: TGTGCCAGCAGTTACAGGGAGGGCACAGCTTTCTTT. Translation: CASSYREGTAFF.

The chain uses TRBV6-1 and TRBJ2-7; TRBD1 agrees at 8 bases. CDR1 and CDR2 (germline): MNHNS, SASEGT. The CDR3 has 16 amino acids. The V segment lost 0 bases and the J segment 4 bases; nucleotides outside the gene matches: 8. The CDR3 loop reads CASSEARQGTAYEQYF. CDR3 DNA: TGTGCCAGCAGTGAAGCGCGACAGGGGACGGCGTACGAGCAGTACTTC.

The chain couples TRBV2 to TRBJ1-5; a possible D gene is TRBD1 (6 bases). CDR1 is SNHLY and CDR2 is FYNNEI in the germline V gene. CDR3 length equals 13 residues. Trimming took off 8 bases at V and 4 bases at J, with 12 bases between the two ends. CDR3: CASGLDSNQPQHF. The CDR3 DNA reads TGTGCCAGCGGCTTGGACAGTAATCAGCCCCAGCATTTT. Full variable domain (rest looked up from reference TRBV2 and TRBJ1-5): EPEVTQTPSHQVTQMGQEVILRCVPISNHLYFYWYRQILGQKVEFLVSFYNNEISEKSEIFDDQFSVERPDGSNFTLKIRSTKLEDSAMYFCASGLDSNQPQHFGDGTRLSIL.

The CDR3 sequence: CASSSRGLAYTGELFF. For the CDR3, the DNA is TGTGCCAGCAGCTCCCGAGGACTAGCGTACACCGGGGAGCTGTTTTTT. The rearrangement joins TRBV7-6 to TRBJ2-2; TRBD2 aligns across 9 bases. V shed 4 bases, J shed 3 bases, and the junction held 6 bases outside the gene matches. This CDR3 region has 16 residues. Germline loops: CDR1 SGHVS, CDR2 FNYEAQ.

This rearrangement joins TRBV14 to TRBJ2-3; D is unresolved. This CDR3 spans 15 amino acids. Trimming stripped 2 bases from V and 0 bases from J, with 9 bases between. Looked up from germline, CDR1 is SGHDN and CDR2 is FVKESK. The CDR3 sequence is CASSQLLASTDTQYF. CDR3 sequence (DNA): TGTGCCAGCAGCCAACTCTTGGCTAGCACAGATACGCAGTATTTT.

J is TRBJ2-3 and V is TRBV28; weak D call: TRBD2 (6 bases). This CDR3 has 13 amino acids. The V end was cut by 10 bases, the J end by 1 base, with 12 bases between. In germline, CDR1 is MDHEN, CDR2 SYDVKM. In DNA form, the CDR3 reads TGTGCCACGTCCCGCGGGGGCACAGATACGCAGTATTTT. This translates into CATSRGGTDTQYF.

This clone was recorded a few times. The chain couples TRBV7-2 to TRBJ2-2, with 8 bases aligning to TRBD2. In germline, CDR1 is SGHTA, CDR2 FQGNSA. CDR3 length equals 14 residues. V dropped 0 bases and J dropped 6; count of bases not matched to a gene: 0. The CDR3 bases are TGTGCCAGCAGCTTAGCGGGACTAGCCGGGGAGCTGTTTTTT. Protein sequence: CASSLAGLAGELFF.

This clone was seen a single time. The chain recombines TRBV7-2 with TRBJ2-5; tentatively, D is TRBD2 (5 bases). Trimming removed 0 bases from V and 1 base from J, with 9 bases in between. The CDR3 spans 15 residues. Germline CDR1 reads SGHTA; CDR2 reads FQGNSA. The CDR3 bases are TGTGCCAGCAGCTTAGCTCGGCGGGCCCAAGAGACCCAGTACTTC. Protein: CASSLARRAQETQYF. The whole variable domain, remainder taken from reference TRBV7-2 and TRBJ2-5, is GAGVSQSPSNKVTEKGKDVELRCDPISGHTALYWYRQSLGQGLEFLIYFQGNSAPDKSGLPSDRFSAERTGGSVSTLTIQRTQQEDSAVYLCASSLARRAQETQYFGPGTRLLVL.

This clone has just a few counts. This chain uses TRBV5-8 with TRBJ2-3; D perhaps matches TRBD2 (5 bases). Germline values: CDR1 SGHTS, CDR2 YDEGEE. With 3 bases removed from V and 9 bases from J, the gap between germline ends came to 11 bases. The CDR3 totals 12 residues. The CDR3 DNA is TGTGCCAGCAGCTCCCGGGGTCCGACGCAGTATTTT. Protein: CASSSRGPTQYF.

This CDR3 is CASSLDARRGQETQYF. The CDR3 nucleotides are TGTGCCAGCAGCTTGGACGCCAGGAGGGGTCAAGAGACCCAGTACTTC. The genes are TRBV7-2 and TRBJ2-5, with D tentatively TRBD2 (6 bases). V gave up 3 bases and J gave up 2 bases, with 16 bases separating them. CDR1 and CDR2 from the germline V gene are SGHTA and FQGNSA. The CDR3 loop spans 16 amino acids.

This sequence joins TRBV2 and TRBJ1-3; weak D call: TRBD1 (6 bases). The V end was cut by 6 bases, the J end by 0 bases, with 15 bases between. Germline V gene sequence: CDR1 SNHLY, CDR2 FYNNEI. CDR3 length equals 16 residues. The CDR3 spells CASREAAGDSGNTIYF. The CDR3 DNA is TGTGCCAGCAGGGAGGCGGCAGGGGACTCTGGAAACACCATATATTTT.

The chain is built from TRBV5-1 and TRBJ2-7; 14 nucleotides match TRBD2. CDR1 is SGHRS, CDR2 YFSETQ, per germline. The ends lost 4 bases at V and 6 bases at J; junction bases unmatched: 3. This CDR3 region has 14 residues. The CDR3: CASSLGLAGGEQYF. The CDR3 bases are TGCGCCAGCAGCCTCGGACTAGCGGGAGGCGAGCAGTACTTC.

In this sample, this clone turned up once. In the same sample, other DNA sequences code for this CDR3. J is TRBJ1-5 and V is TRBV25-1, with 10 nucleotides matching TRBD1. The germline CDR1 and CDR2 sequences are MGHDK and SYGVNS. CDR3 length: 13 amino acids. Trimming at V came to 6 bases and at J to 4 bases, leaving 0 bases not matched to a gene. The CDR3, as DNA: TGTGCCAGCAGGGGACAGGGGAATCAGCCCCAGCATTTT. Protein: CASRGQGNQPQHF.

This clone came up once. At one boundary the junction diverges from the germline segment, which might be a read error. The chain joins TRBV7-2 to TRBJ1-2; 7 bases fit TRBD1. The CDR3 has 12 amino acids. In germline, CDR1 is SGHTA, CDR2 FQGNSA. CDR3 region: CASSLAEGGLAF. In DNA form, the CDR3 reads TGTGCCAGCAGCTTAGCGGAAGGGGGCTTGGCCTTC.

This chain links TRBV14 with TRBJ1-5, with unresolved D. The V gene lost 0 bases and the J gene lost 5 bases, with 5 bases spanning the gap. The CDR3 covers 13 residues. Germline-derived CDR1 and CDR2 are SGHDN and FVKESK. DNA for the CDR3: TGTGCCAGCAGCCAAGAACTTGATCAGCCCCAGCATTTT. This translates into CASSQELDQPQHF.

The rearrangement links TRBV28 to TRBJ2-1; no clear D gene. The CDR3 has 11 amino acids. V dropped 6 bases and J dropped 15 bases, with 15 bases sitting between them. Germline V gene lookup returns CDR1 MDHEN and CDR2 SYDVKM. The CDR3 here is CASSTRFITFF. The CDR3 DNA follows: TGTGCCAGCAGCACACGATTTATCACGTTCTTC.

The chain joins TRBV5-1 to TRBJ2-3, with TRBD2 matching 10 bases. Germline values: CDR1 SGHRS, CDR2 YFSETQ. This CDR3 is built from 16 residues. Trimming at V came to 5 bases and at J to 4 bases, leaving 10 bases not matched to a gene. The CDR3 protein is CASSVGLASDSDTQYF. The CDR3 DNA is TGCGCCAGCAGTGTGGGACTAGCGTCTGATTCAGATACGCAGTATTTT.